Reported below is one TCR beta chain. Its antigen is unknown. No much larger clone is present one base from it, and per-base qualities are unavailable. The entry originates in a study of blood T cell repertoires in COVID-19 (dated by TCRdb to the early 2020s). Notes on the research overall: Samples from collaborators originated in the United States, Italy and Spain and spanned both the acute and convalescent phases of COVID-19. The sample metadata nearly always contained a de-identified subject ID, COVID-19 status, age in years and sex. The repertoires were made available in a free public database intended to serve as a resource for research on the immune response to SARS-CoV-2. The prospective study material was composed of cDNA or gDNA derived from T cells, B-cell-depleted T cells, or PBMCs. Where available, HLA class I and class II types were obtained from metadata supplied by the sample provider rather than from assay-based typing. Subjects who had been exposed to COVID-19, were actively infected with it, or had recovered from it provided the deeply sampled blood TCRbeta repertoires that made up the dataset. The samples were drawn from the first 160 participants of the ongoing ImmuneRACE study and from 1,254 subjects provided by 6 global collaborators.

What the authors observed across the whole study: The quantity of clinical and demographic metadata differed by source and by participant and was supplied without curation.

Trimming takes 1 base off V and 8 bases off J; junction bases not matched to a gene: 14. Via the germline V gene, CDR1 is MGHRA and CDR2 YSYEKL. The CDR3 covers 18 residues, taking in both the cysteine and the phenylalanine. The CDR3 DNA has 54 bases and is translated from base 1. TCRbeta CDR3 regions were amplified from genomic DNA using the immunoSEQ Assay, a bias-controlled multiplex PCR. As for the authors' bioinformatics: Within the assay, amplification of reference gene primers was used to estimate how many nucleated cells each sample contained. To quantify the absolute abundance of each unique TCRbeta CDR3 rearrangement, sequence reads were collapsed and filtered. Productive Simpson clonality was computed per sample as the square root of Simpson's diversity index over productive rearrangements. TCRdb holds this immuneACCESS table with in-frame rearrangements only. Some clones are missing; in checked studies, unresolved V genes explain under half, and the rest has no known cause. V, J and clone size derive from that table, while D and trimming were established from the DNA sequence. The sample contains about 49,000 clones, approximately 86% of them found a single time. In total, the top ten clones hold 13% to 15% of the sample.

The collaborating institutions used their own protocols to collect whole blood in K2EDTA tubes. For TCRbeta analysis, collaborators shipped samples as frozen whole blood, isolated PBMCs, or DNA extracted from either of those sample types. The chain couples TRBV4-1 to TRBJ2-1; TRBD1 matches 10 bases in the middle. What was sequenced was peripheral blood. This receptor was identified in a human donor in a cohort sampled during active COVID-19. Read as DNA, the sequence is TGCGCCAGCAGCCAAGTCATGACCGGGACAGGGGTCTGGGATGAGCAGTTCTTC. Its product reads: CASSQVMTGTGVWDEQFF.